These 9 T cell receptor beta chains were sequenced from one sample in a study of control samples from healthy donors and cancer patients. Repertoires were generated with immunoSEQ multiplex PCR, while TCRdb's copy carries only in-frame clones and drops some. This sample has about 150,000 clones, with roughly nine tenths found just once. What was sequenced was blood. These receptors were taken from a woman aged 25-40 years in good health.

This clone was detected once. The chain links TRBV13 to TRBJ2-6, with 8 bases identical to TRBD1. The length of the CDR3 is 17 residues. Germline CDR1 reads PRHDT; CDR2 reads FYEKMQ (reference sequence). The V and J ends lost 5 bases and 1 base, in that order; junction bases with no gene match: 7. The CDR3 DNA reads as TGTGCCAGCAGCCGAGGACAGGGTGTTTCTGGGGCCAACGTCCTGACTTTC. This translates into CASSRGQGVSGANVLTF. Based on the CDR3 plus reference TRBV13 and TRBJ2-6, the full variable domain is AAGVIQSPRHLIKEKRETATLKCYPIPRHDTVYWYQQGPGQDPQFLISFYEKMQSDKGSIPDRFSAQQFSDYHSELNMSSLELGDSALYFCASSRGQGVSGANVLTFGAGSRLTVL.

The chain joins TRBV13 to TRBJ2-2; a possible D gene is TRBD2 (6 bases). The CDR3 sequence is 17 residues long. Germline V lookup: CDR1 PRHDT, CDR2 FYEKMQ (reference sequence). The V end was cut by 5 bases, the J end by 3 bases, with 19 bases between. In DNA form, the CDR3 reads TGTGCCAGCAGCGCTGGATCTACCGGGAGTCACACCGGGGAGCTGTTTTTT. Encoded protein: CASSAGSTGSHTGELFF.

This clone was counted only a few times. The same CDR3 is also encoded by other DNA sequences in this sample. The rearrangement uses TRBV5-6 and TRBJ1-2, with D possibly matching TRBD1 (5 bases). The length of the CDR3 is 13 residues. V was clipped by 1 base and J by 2 bases, with 6 bases between them. CDR1 SGHDT and CDR2 YYEEEE come from the germline V gene. The CDR3, as DNA: TGTGCCAGCAGCTTGCCAGGGAACTATGGCTACACCTTC. Residues: CASSLPGNYGYTF. Looking up the rest from reference TRBV5-6 and TRBJ1-2 gives the full variable domain: DAGVTQSPTHLIKTRGQQVTLRCSPKSGHDTVSWYQQALGQGPQFIFQYYEEEERQRGNFPDRFSGHQFPNYSSELNVNALLLGDSALYLCASSLPGNYGYTFGSGTRLTVV.

The rearrangement uses TRBV7-6 and TRBJ2-7, with 10 bases matching TRBD2. The germline gives CDR1 SGHVS, CDR2 FNYEAQ. Trimming removed 6 bases from V and 7 bases from J; junction bases left unmatched: 18. The CDR3 length is 17 residues. CDR3 in DNA: TGTGCCAGCAGACCCCTCCTTTCTAGCGGGAGATCCGGGGAGCAGTACTTC. Translated, it gives CASRPLLSSGRSGEQYF.

V is TRBV13 and J is TRBJ2-2; unclear D gene. Germline CDR1 reads PRHDT; CDR2 reads FYEKMQ (reference sequence). This CDR3 has 13 residues. V lost 0 bases and J lost 1, with 0 bases in between. CDR3 DNA sequence: TGTGCCAGCAGCTTAGGGAACACCGGGGAGCTGTTTTTT. Encoded protein: CASSLGNTGELFF.

V usage is TRBV6-6 and J usage is TRBJ2-7; 7 bases are shared with TRBD1. The CDR3 loop spans 12 amino acids. V trimming: 10 bases; J trimming: 3 bases; junction bases outside the gene matches: 6. CDR1 and CDR2 from the germline V gene are MNHNY and SVGAGI (reference sequence). The CDR3 bases are TGTGCCACCTCGGACAGGTACTACGAGCAGTACTTC. It encodes CATSDRYYEQYF.

J is TRBJ2-3 and V is TRBV5-8; 7 positions agree with TRBD2. CDR3 length: 17 amino acids. V lost 0 bases and J lost 3; bases outside the gene matches: 10. Germline V gene lookup returns CDR1 SGHTS and CDR2 YDEGEE. The CDR3 region has the DNA TGTGCCAGCAGCTTGGACCTCGGCGGGAGTAGTACAGATACGCAGTATTTT. Translating it yields CASSLDLGGSSTDTQYF. The complete variable domain, with remaining parts taken from reference TRBV5-8 and TRBJ2-3, reads EAGVTQSPTHLIKTRGQQATLRCSPISGHTSVYWYQQALGLGLQFLLWYDEGEERNRGNFPPRFSGRQFPNYSSELNVNALELEDSALYLCASSLDLGGSSTDTQYFGPGTRLTVL.

The rearrangement uses TRBV19 and TRBJ2-7; D is uncertain. The CDR3 is 13 amino acids. Germline assignment: CDR1 LNHDA and CDR2 SQIVND (reference sequence). V was shortened by 0 bases and J by 5 bases, with 8 bases between the two germline ends. Here the CDR3 reads CASSIDGGNEQYF. DNA of the CDR3: TGTGCCAGTAGTATAGATGGCGGAAACGAGCAGTACTTC.

This sequence joins TRBV12-3 or TRBV12-4 and TRBJ1-1, with TRBD1 as a possible D gene (5 bases). This CDR3 has 12 amino acids. V dropped 7 bases and J dropped 4 bases, with 10 bases sitting between them. The CDR3 region is CASTSGGTEAFF. DNA for the CDR3: TGTGCCAGCACCTCGGGGGGCACTGAAGCTTTCTTT.